This TCR beta chain was observed in a study of CD8 T cells in ankylosing spondylitis. General study points: Made up of several highly homologous variants, a TCR beta motif appeared characteristic of ankylosing spondylitis blood.

V dropped 0 bases and J dropped 9 bases, with 21 bases sitting between them. The CDR3 length is 17 residues. Germline loops: CDR1 LGHDT, CDR2 YNNKEL (reference sequence). TCRdb used MiXCR to reprocess the 5' RACE reads, holding one entry per CDR3 protein. The sample holds about 140,000 distinct CDR3 sequences, 30% to 35% seen once. Comment on this clonotype: What it recognizes is unknown.

The sequenced material came from synovial fluid, either unsorted or a sorted T cell fraction (not recorded which). This receptor was taken from a male donor with ankylosing spondylitis. This chain uses TRBV3-1 with TRBJ2-1, with D maybe TRBD2 (6 bases). CDR3 sequence (DNA): TGTGCCAGCAGCCAAGATCACAAGGCTAGCGTTTATAGTGAGCAGTTCTTC. Protein product: CASSQDHKASVYSEQFF.